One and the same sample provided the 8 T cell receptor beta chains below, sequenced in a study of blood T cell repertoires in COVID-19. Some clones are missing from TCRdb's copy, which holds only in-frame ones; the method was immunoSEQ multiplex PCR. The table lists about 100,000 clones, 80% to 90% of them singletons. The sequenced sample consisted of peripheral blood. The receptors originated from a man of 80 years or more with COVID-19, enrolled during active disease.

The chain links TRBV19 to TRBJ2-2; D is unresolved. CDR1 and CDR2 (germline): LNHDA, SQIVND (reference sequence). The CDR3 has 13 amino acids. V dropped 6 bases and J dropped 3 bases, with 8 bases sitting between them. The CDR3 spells CASRLLDTGELFF. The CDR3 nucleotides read TGTGCCAGTAGGCTATTGGACACCGGGGAGCTGTTTTTT.

In DNA, the CDR3 is TGTGCCAGCAGCCTAGACCAGCGAGCGGGAGGGCCTTTCGAGCAGTACTTC. This encodes CASSLDQRAGGPFEQYF. J is TRBJ2-7 and V is TRBV7-9; 10 bases match TRBD2. Germline lookup yields CDR1 SEHNR and CDR2 FQNEAQ (reference sequence). V was pared by 5 bases and J by 6 bases, with 16 bases of the junction left unmatched. This CDR3 spans 17 amino acids.

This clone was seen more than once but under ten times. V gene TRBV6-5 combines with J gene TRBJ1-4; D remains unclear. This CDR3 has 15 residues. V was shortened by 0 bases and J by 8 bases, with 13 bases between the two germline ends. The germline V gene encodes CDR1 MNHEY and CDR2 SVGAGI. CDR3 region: CASSYSGRAGEKLFF. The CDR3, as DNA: TGTGCCAGCAGTTACTCAGGCCGGGCGGGCGAAAAACTGTTTTTT.

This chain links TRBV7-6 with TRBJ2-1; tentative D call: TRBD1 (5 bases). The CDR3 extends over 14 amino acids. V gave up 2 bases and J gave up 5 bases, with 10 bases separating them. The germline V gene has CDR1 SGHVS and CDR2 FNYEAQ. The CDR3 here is CASSLRGLNNEQFF. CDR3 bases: TGTGCCAGCAGCTTAAGGGGCCTCAACAATGAGCAGTTCTTC.

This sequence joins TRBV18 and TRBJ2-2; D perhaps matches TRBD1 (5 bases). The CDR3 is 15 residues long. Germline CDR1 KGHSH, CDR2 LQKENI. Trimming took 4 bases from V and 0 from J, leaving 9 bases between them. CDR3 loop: CASSHDRPNTGELFF. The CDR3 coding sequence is TGTGCCAGCTCACATGACAGACCGAACACCGGGGAGCTGTTTTTT. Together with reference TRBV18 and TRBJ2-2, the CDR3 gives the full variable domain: NAGVMQNPRHLVRRRGQEARLRCSPMKGHSHVYWYRQLPEEGLKFMVYLQKENIIDESGMPKERFSAEFPKEGPSILRIQQVVRGDSAAYFCASSHDRPNTGELFFGEGSRLTVL.

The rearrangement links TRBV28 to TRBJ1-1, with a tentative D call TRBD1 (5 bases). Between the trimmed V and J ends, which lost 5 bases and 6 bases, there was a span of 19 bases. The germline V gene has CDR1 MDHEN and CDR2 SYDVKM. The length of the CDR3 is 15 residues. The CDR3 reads CASSAPGPSSSEAFF. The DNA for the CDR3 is TGTGCCAGCAGTGCCCCAGGGCCCTCCTCATCTGAAGCTTTCTTT.

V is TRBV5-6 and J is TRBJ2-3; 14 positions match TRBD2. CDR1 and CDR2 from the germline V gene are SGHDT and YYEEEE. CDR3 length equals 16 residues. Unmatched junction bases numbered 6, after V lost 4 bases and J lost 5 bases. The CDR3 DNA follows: TGTGCCAGCAGCCCCAGACTAGCGGGGGGGCGAGATACGCAGTATTTT. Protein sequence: CASSPRLAGGRDTQYF.

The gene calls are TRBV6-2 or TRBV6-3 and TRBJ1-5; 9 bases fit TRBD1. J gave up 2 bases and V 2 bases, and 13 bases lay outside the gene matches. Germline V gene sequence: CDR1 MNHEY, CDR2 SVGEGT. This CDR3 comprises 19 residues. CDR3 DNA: TGTGCCAGCAGTTACACGAAATTACAGGGGGCTGTTCGCAATCAGCCCCAGCATTTT. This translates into CASSYTKLQGAVRNQPQHF.